This TCR beta chain comes out of a study of cytomegalovirus exposure and HLA in healthy donors. This clone was recorded a few times. Its antigen remains unidentified. Using immunoSEQ multiplex PCR, the repertoire was profiled, and TCRdb retains in-frame clones only, with some absent. Among around 160,000 clones listed, about four fifths were seen once. Study outcomes and limitations: Over 150 TCR beta chains were listed as cytomegalovirus-associated. The CMV antigen specificity of three CMV-associated chains was confirmed through in vitro analysis. Subsequent analysis found a tendency for first-cohort TCR clusters to co-occur within the 90 to 150 validation repertoires.

This CDR3 region has 13 residues. From germline, CDR1 is GTSNPN and CDR2 SVGIG (reference sequence). V lost 5 bases and J lost 7; bases outside the gene matches: 9. This clonotype originated in a man younger than 40 in good health and CMV-seropositive. This sequence joins TRBV30 and TRBJ1-1, with 8 bases that match TRBD1. Sample: PBMCs. The DNA for the CDR3 is TGTGCCTGGTACTATCCGGGACAGGATGAAGCTTTCTTT. Encoded protein: CAWYYPGQDEAFF.